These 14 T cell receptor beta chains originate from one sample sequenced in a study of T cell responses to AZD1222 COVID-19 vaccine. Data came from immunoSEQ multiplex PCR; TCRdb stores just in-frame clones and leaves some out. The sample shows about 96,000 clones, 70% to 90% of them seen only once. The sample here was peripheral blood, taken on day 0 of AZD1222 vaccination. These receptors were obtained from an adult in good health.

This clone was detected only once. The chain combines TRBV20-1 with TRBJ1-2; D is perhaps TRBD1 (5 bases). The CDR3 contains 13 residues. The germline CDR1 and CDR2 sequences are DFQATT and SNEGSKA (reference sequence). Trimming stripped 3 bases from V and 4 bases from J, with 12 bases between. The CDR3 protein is CSASSAGIYGYTF. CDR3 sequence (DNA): TGCAGTGCTAGTAGCGCAGGGATCTATGGCTACACCTTC.

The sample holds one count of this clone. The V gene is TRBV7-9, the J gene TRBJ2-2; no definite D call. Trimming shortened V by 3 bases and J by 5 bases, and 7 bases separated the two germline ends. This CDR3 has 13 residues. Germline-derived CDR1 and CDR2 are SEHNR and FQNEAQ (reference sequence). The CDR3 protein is CASSFAETGELFF. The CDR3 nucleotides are TGTGCCAGCAGCTTCGCGGAAACCGGGGAGCTGTTTTTT.

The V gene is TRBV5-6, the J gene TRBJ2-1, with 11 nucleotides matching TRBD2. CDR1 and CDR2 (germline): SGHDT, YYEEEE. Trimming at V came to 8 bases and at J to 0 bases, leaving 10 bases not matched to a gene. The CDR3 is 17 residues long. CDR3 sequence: CARGLAGGPPSYNEQFF. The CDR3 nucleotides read TGTGCCAGGGGCCTAGCGGGGGGACCTCCCTCCTACAATGAGCAGTTCTTC.

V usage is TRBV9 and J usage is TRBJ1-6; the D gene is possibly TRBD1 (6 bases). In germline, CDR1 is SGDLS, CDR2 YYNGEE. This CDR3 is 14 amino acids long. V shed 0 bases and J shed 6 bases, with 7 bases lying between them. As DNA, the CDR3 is TGTGCCAGCAGCGTAGGCAGGGGTAATTCACCCCTCCACTTT. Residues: CASSVGRGNSPLHF.

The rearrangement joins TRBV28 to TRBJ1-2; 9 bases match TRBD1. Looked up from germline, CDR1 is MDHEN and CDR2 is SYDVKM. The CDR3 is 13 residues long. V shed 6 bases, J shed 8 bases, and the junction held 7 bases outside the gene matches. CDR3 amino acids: CASRSQGARGYTF. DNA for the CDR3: TGTGCCAGCAGGTCACAGGGGGCGCGGGGCTACACCTTC.

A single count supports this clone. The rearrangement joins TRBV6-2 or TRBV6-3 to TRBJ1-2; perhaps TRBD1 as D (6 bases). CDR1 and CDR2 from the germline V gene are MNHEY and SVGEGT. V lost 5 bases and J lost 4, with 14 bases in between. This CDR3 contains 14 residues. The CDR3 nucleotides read TGTGCCAGCAGTCCACAGGGTCCTTTCTATGGCTACACCTTC. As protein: CASSPQGPFYGYTF.

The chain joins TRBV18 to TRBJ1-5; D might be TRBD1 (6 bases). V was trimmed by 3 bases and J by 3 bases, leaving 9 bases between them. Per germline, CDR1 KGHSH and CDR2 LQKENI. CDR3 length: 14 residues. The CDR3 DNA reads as TGTGCCAGCTCACCCTCAGGGGACAATCAGCCCCAGCATTTT. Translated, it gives CASSPSGDNQPQHF.

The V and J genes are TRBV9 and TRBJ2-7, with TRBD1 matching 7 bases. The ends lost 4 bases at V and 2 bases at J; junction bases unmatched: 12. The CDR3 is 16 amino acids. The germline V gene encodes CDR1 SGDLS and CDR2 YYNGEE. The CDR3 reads CASSSHRGPPPYEQYF. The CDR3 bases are TGTGCCAGCAGCTCGCACAGGGGCCCACCTCCCTACGAGCAGTACTTC.

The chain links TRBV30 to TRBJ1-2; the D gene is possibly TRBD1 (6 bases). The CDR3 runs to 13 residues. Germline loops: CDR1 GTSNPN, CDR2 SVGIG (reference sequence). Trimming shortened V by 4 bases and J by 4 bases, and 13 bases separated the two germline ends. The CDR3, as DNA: TGTGCCTGGAAAGGGGGGGGACCCTATGGCTACACCTTC. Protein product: CAWKGGGPYGYTF.

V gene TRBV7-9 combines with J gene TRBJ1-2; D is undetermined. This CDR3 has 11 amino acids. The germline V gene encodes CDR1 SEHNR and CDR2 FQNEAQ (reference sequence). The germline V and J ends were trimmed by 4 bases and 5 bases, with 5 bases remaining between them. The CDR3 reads CASSSEYGYTF. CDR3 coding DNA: TGTGCCAGCAGCTCAGAATATGGCTACACCTTC.

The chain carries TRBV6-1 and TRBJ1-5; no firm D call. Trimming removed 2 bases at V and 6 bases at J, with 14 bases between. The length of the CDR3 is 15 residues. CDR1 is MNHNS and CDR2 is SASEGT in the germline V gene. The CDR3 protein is CASSEIFGSFQPQHF. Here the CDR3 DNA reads TGTGCCAGCAGTGAAATTTTTGGGTCCTTTCAGCCCCAGCATTTT.

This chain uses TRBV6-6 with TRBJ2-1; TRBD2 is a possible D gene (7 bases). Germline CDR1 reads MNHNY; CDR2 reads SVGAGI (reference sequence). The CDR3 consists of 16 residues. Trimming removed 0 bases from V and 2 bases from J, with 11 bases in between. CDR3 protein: CASSYSWGGPYNEQFF. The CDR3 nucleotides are TGTGCCAGCAGTTACTCTTGGGGGGGGCCCTACAATGAGCAGTTCTTC.

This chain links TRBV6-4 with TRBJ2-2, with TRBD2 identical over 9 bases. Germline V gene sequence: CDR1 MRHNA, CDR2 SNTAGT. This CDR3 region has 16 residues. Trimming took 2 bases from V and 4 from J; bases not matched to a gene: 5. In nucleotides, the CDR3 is TGTGCCAGCAGTGACGGAGCGGGGGGAGGCACCGGGGAGCTGTTTTTT. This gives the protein CASSDGAGGGTGELFF.

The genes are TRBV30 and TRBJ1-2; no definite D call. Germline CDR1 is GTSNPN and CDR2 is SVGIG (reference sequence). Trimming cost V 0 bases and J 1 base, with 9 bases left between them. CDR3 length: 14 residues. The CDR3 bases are TGTGCCTGGAGTGTAGTTCGGCTTAACTATGGCTACACCTTC. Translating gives CAWSVVRLNYGYTF. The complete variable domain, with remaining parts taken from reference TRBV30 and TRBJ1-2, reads SQTIHQWPATLVQPVGSPLSLECTVEGTSNPNLYWYRQAAGRGLQLLFYSVGIGQISSEVPQNLSASRPQDRQFILSSKKLLLSDSGFYLCAWSVVRLNYGYTFGSGTRLTVV.